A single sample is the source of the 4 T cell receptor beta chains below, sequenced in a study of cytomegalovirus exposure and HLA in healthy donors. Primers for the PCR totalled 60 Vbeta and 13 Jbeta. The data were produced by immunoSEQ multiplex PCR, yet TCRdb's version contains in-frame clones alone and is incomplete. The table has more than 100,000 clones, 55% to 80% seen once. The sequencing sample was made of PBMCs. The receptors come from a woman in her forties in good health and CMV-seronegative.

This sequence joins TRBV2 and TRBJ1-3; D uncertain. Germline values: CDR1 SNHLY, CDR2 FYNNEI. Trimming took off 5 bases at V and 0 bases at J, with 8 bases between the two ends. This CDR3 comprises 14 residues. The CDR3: CASSRRSSGNTIYF. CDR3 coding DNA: TGTGCCAGCAGTCGGCGGAGCTCTGGAAACACCATATATTTT.

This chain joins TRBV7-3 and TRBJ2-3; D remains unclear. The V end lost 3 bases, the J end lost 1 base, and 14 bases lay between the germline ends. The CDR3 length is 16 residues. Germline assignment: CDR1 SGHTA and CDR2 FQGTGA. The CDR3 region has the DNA TGTGCCAGCAGCTTGGCAATATCCCCTGGCACAGATACGCAGTATTTT. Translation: CASSLAISPGTDTQYF.

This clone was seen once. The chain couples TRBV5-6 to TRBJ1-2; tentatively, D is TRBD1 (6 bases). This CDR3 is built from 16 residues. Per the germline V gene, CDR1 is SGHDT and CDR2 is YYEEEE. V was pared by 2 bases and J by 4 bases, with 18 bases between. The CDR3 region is CASSFLSAGDPYGYTF. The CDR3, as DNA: TGTGCCAGCAGCTTCTTGTCGGCAGGGGATCCCTATGGCTACACCTTC.

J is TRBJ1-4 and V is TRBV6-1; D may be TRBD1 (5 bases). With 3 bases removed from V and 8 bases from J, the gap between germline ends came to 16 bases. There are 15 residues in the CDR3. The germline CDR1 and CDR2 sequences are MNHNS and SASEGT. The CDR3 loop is CASSDVGVTSEKLFF. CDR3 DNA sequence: TGTGCCAGCAGTGATGTGGGGGTTACTAGCGAAAAACTGTTTTTT.